This TCR beta chain was observed in a study of technical replicates of blood from a few donors. Data came from immunoSEQ multiplex PCR; TCRdb stores just in-frame clones and leaves some out. This sample has some 90,000 clones; around 96% occur once, and the top ten carry about 0.35%. Germline V CDR1 and CDR2: SGHRS, YFSETQ. Trimming removed 0 bases at V and 1 base at J, with 18 bases between. This CDR3 has 18 amino acids. The gene calls are TRBV5-1 and TRBJ2-3; no reliable D call. The material sequenced was T cells isolated from PBMCs. The clonotype originates from a human donor in good health. CDR3 loop: CASSLALSLVAGTDTQYF. In DNA, the CDR3 is TGCGCCAGCAGCTTGGCCTTAAGTCTTGTGGCCGGCACAGATACGCAGTATTTT.